A single sample gave rise to the 22 T cell receptor beta chains below, sequenced in a study of CD8+CD57+ T cells in acquired aplastic anemia. The template for TCR beta VDJ and CDR3 sequence profiling was genomic DNA. Each CDR3 protein gets one entry after TCRdb re-called the reads with MiXCR. The data show about 190,000 distinct CDR3 sequences, approximately 52% seen once. Specimen: sorted CD4+, CD8+, or CD8+CD57+ T cells (not recorded which) from PBMCs. Receptor source: a human donor in good health, serving as a control.

Notes on this clonotype: One junction end disagrees with the germline gene, perhaps due to a read error. The J gene is TRBJ2-5, the V gene TRBV10-3; D might be TRBD2 (5 bases). CDR3 length equals 13 residues. Germline CDR1 and CDR2: ENHRY and SYGVKD. CDR3 sequence: CAIRSGLQEIQYF. The CDR3 DNA is TGTGCCATCAGGAGCGGTCTTCAAGAGATCCAGTACTTC.

The chain links TRBV9 to TRBJ2-7, with D perhaps being TRBD1 or TRBD2 (5 bases each). The CDR3 runs 15 residues. Per the germline V gene, CDR1 is SGDLS and CDR2 is YYNGEE. Between the trimmed V and J ends, which lost 4 bases and 5 bases, there was a span of 19 bases. CDR3 loop: CASSFQGAMGDEQYF. Here the CDR3 DNA reads TGTGCCAGCAGCTTCCAGGGAGCTATGGGAGACGAGCAGTACTTC.

This clonotype was counted ten times or more. The chain has TRBV5-8 and TRBJ1-2, with TRBD1 as a possible D gene (5 bases). Germline values: CDR1 SGHTS, CDR2 YDEGEE. This CDR3 comprises 17 residues. V lost 0 bases, J lost 8 bases, and 23 bases lay in between. CDR3 amino acids: CASSLAVLMGPSGGYTF. The DNA for the CDR3 is TGTGCCAGCAGCTTGGCCGTATTGATGGGACCGTCAGGAGGCTACACCTTC.

Comments on this clonotype: A much more abundant neighbour one base away suggests this may be a read error. V is TRBV4-3 and J is TRBJ1-1; D gene unclear. V was pared by 3 bases and J by 4 bases, with 18 bases between. Germline V CDR1 and CDR2: LGHNA, YSLEER. The CDR3 runs 16 residues. The CDR3 sequence: CASSQAGPVMSTEAFF. The CDR3 nucleotides read TGCGCCAGCAGCCAGGCCGGGCCGGTGATGAGCACTGAAGCTTTCTTT.

The genes are TRBV5-1 and TRBJ1-2; no clear D gene. V was clipped by 3 bases and J by 5 bases, with 11 bases between them. Germline V gene lookup returns CDR1 SGHRS and CDR2 YFSETQ. The CDR3 is 13 residues long. The CDR3 nucleotides read TGCGCCAGCAGCTCTGTCGGGGAATATGGCTACACCTTC. It is translated as CASSSVGEYGYTF.

This clonotype has ten or more counts. This chain connects TRBV4-1 to TRBJ1-1; TRBD1 might be the D (6 bases). Trimming removed 0 bases from V and 4 bases from J, with 18 bases in between. CDR1 and CDR2 (germline): MGHRA, YSYEKL. CDR3 size: 17 residues. CDR3 nucleotide sequence: TGCGCCAGCAGCCAAGATCCATCGCGGACAGATAGCACTGAAGCTTTCTTT. Its translation: CASSQDPSRTDSTEAFF.

This clonotype has at least ten counts. The rearrangement links TRBV2 to TRBJ1-2; 8 bases are shared with TRBD1. Germline lookup yields CDR1 SNHLY and CDR2 FYNNEI. The CDR3 is 14 amino acids. V trimming: 1 base; J trimming: 4 bases; junction bases outside the gene matches: 2. CDR3 sequence (DNA): TGTGCCAGCAGTGAAGGGACAGGGAGCTATGGCTACACCTTC. Protein sequence: CASSEGTGSYGYTF.

This clonotype was seen many times. CDR3 coding DNA: TGTGCCAGCAGTTTTGATGGACAGGGCTATGGCTACACCTTC. Translating it yields CASSFDGQGYGYTF. This chain joins TRBV12-3 or TRBV12-4 and TRBJ1-2; 8 positions agree with TRBD1. This CDR3 region has 14 residues. J gave up 4 bases and V 3 bases, and 4 bases lay outside the gene matches.

A remark on this clonotype: The junction and the germline gene differ at one end; a read error may be behind it. The chain is built from TRBV24-1 and TRBJ2-7; possibly TRBD1 for D (5 bases). Germline assignment: CDR1 KGHDR and CDR2 SFDVKD. The CDR3 totals 14 residues. The chain's CDR3 is CATGDPRQSYEQYF. The CDR3 bases are TGTGCCACCGGTGATCCGCGACAGTCCTACGAGCAGTACTTC.

A note on this clonotype: Here the CDR3 omits its conserved ending phenylalanine or tryptophan, so a read error is the likely source. The J gene is TRBJ2-6, the V gene TRBV20-1; D is perhaps TRBD1 (5 bases). Germline V CDR1 and CDR2: DFQATT, SNEGSKA (reference sequence). This CDR3 has 15 amino acids. V shed 5 bases and J shed 2 bases, with 13 bases lying between them. The CDR3 protein is CSAARRVTGANVLTL. CDR3 nucleotide sequence: TGCAGTGCTGCACGCAGGGTTACTGGGGCCAACGTCCTGACTCTC.

The chain links TRBV7-2 to TRBJ2-7; D is possibly TRBD2 (6 bases). The V and J ends lost 7 bases and 4 bases respectively, with 17 bases between them. The CDR3 runs 14 residues. Per the germline V gene, CDR1 is SGHTA and CDR2 is FQGNSA. The CDR3 coding sequence is TGTGCCAGCACCCCGGTGGGGGGTTCGTACGAGCAGTACTTC. Translating it yields CASTPVGGSYEQYF.

The chain carries TRBV5-4 and TRBJ2-7, with 9 bases lining up with TRBD1. V shed 4 bases and J 7 bases; nucleotides not matched to a gene: 12. Looked up from germline, CDR1 is SGHNT and CDR2 is YYREEE (reference sequence). The CDR3 runs 15 residues. CDR3 sequence (DNA): TGTGCCAGCAGCACCCAAGGACAGGGGTCCGGGGAGCAGTACTTC. Its protein product is CASSTQGQGSGEQYF.

V usage is TRBV10-1 and J usage is TRBJ1-1; the D gene is possibly TRBD1 (5 bases). The CDR3 runs 16 residues. Trimming stripped 3 bases from V and 5 bases from J, with 19 bases between. Germline V gives CDR1 WNHNN, CDR2 SYGVQD (reference sequence). Here the CDR3 reads CASSDGSWDGTTEAFF. The CDR3 DNA reads as TGCGCCAGCAGTGACGGCAGTTGGGACGGAACGACTGAAGCTTTCTTT.

This clonotype was recorded many times. J is TRBJ1-6 and V is TRBV25-1; D is unresolved. The ends were cut back, 4 bases at V and 7 bases at J, with 11 bases in the middle. This CDR3 spans 14 amino acids. In germline, CDR1 is MGHDK, CDR2 SYGVNS. The CDR3, as DNA: TGTGCCAGCAGTGGACCCCAAGCGAATTCACCCCTCCACTTT. Translation gives CASSGPQANSPLHF.

This clonotype showed up many times. V and J are TRBV2 and TRBJ1-4; D is ambiguous. Germline assignment: CDR1 SNHLY and CDR2 FYNNEI. V lost 6 bases and J 0 bases, leaving 8 bases between the germline ends. CDR3 length: 14 amino acids. The CDR3 loop reads CASRARATNEKLFF. In nucleotides, the CDR3 is TGTGCCAGCAGGGCGAGAGCAACTAATGAAAAACTGTTTTTT.

The chain uses TRBV7-9 and TRBJ1-1; 9 positions match TRBD1. V was pared by 2 bases and J by 1 base, with 5 bases of the junction left unmatched. This CDR3 is 16 amino acids long. Germline V CDR1 and CDR2: SEHNR, FQNEAQ (reference sequence). As DNA, the CDR3 is TGTGCCAGCAGCTTACGGACAGGGGCAAGGAACACTGAAGCTTTCTTT. Translation: CASSLRTGARNTEAFF. The variable domain in full, with the rest retrieved from reference TRBV7-9 and TRBJ1-1, is DTGVSQNPRHKITKRGQNVTFRCDPISEHNRLYWYRQTLGQGPEFLTYFQNEAQLEKSRLLSDRFSAERPKGSFSTLEIQRTEQGDSAMYLCASSLRTGARNTEAFFGQGTRLTVV.

This clonotype turned up a few times. The rearrangement uses TRBV11-2 and TRBJ1-6; D is undetermined. Germline V gene data show CDR1 as SGHAT and CDR2 as FQNNGV. The V and J ends lost 1 base and 6 bases respectively, with 10 bases between them. The CDR3 has 15 residues. The CDR3 protein is CASSLAPWGNSPLHF. The CDR3 coding sequence is TGTGCCAGCAGCTTAGCGCCTTGGGGTAATTCACCCCTCCACTTT. Filled out from reference TRBV11-2 and TRBJ1-6, the complete variable domain reads EAGVAQSPRYKIIEKRQSVAFWCNPISGHATLYWYQQILGQGPKLLIQFQNNGVVDDSQLPKDRFSAERLKGVDSTLKIQPAKLEDSAVYLCASSLAPWGNSPLHFGNGTRLTVT.

Only one count was recorded for this clonotype. The V and J genes are TRBV2 and TRBJ2-7; D remains unclear. Trimming shortened V by 4 bases and J by 2 bases, and 9 bases separated the two germline ends. Germline-derived CDR1 and CDR2 are SNHLY and FYNNEI. This CDR3 spans 13 amino acids. The CDR3 sequence: CASSGAVTYEQYF. CDR3 in DNA: TGTGCCAGCAGTGGAGCTGTTACCTACGAGCAGTACTTC.

This clonotype was picked up many times. The chain combines TRBV20-1 with TRBJ2-1; the D is unclear. With 6 bases removed from V and 5 bases from J, the gap between germline ends came to 8 bases. Germline V lookup: CDR1 DFQATT, CDR2 SNEGSKA (reference sequence). The CDR3 is 11 residues long. CDR3 amino acids: CSASMDNEQFF. CDR3 DNA sequence: TGCAGTGCCAGTATGGACAATGAGCAGTTCTTC.

In this sample, this clonotype turned up once. The V gene is TRBV7-9, the J gene TRBJ1-1; no firm D call. Germline V lookup: CDR1 SEHNR, CDR2 FQNEAQ (reference sequence). Trimming removed 8 bases at V and 10 bases at J, with 11 bases between. The CDR3 consists of 10 residues. CDR3 DNA sequence: TGTGCCAGCTACGCGCAGGTAGCTTTCTTT. It is translated as CASYAQVAFF.

This clonotype was detected a few times. The genes are TRBV25-1 and TRBJ1-2, with D uncertain. Germline CDR1 reads MGHDK; CDR2 reads SYGVNS. Trimming removed 5 bases from V and 3 bases from J, with 10 bases in between. This CDR3 comprises 13 residues. In DNA form, the CDR3 reads TGTGCCAGCAGTCCTGGACCTTACTATGGCTACACCTTC. Translation: CASSPGPYYGYTF.

This clonotype was seen once. The rearrangement links TRBV5-1 to TRBJ2-7; D perhaps matches TRBD2 (7 bases). Germline lookup yields CDR1 SGHRS and CDR2 YFSETQ. This CDR3 is 13 amino acids long. V gave up 6 bases and J gave up 0 bases, with 10 bases separating them. In DNA form, the CDR3 reads TGCGCCAGCAACAGGGAGGGCTCCTACGAGCAGTACTTC. Translating gives CASNREGSYEQYF.